The text below deals with one T cell receptor delta chain. Its specific antigen is unknown. TCRdb's entry gives the protein of a much larger clone, which mismatches this DNA's translation at residue 15, likely from a read error; the protein reported here is translated from the DNA. Libraries were made using PCR. The instrument given in TCRdb is Illumina MiSeq. The source study handled its data this way. When TRDV repertoire clonotype frequencies were reported, any clonotype that had only a single read was left out. TCRdb reprocessed the public data with the CATT caller; entries with the same nucleotide sequence were combined afterwards. V and J calls and clone size were set by TCRdb, not the authors. In all, the sample holds about 1,900 delta-chain clones, and roughly 17% of those were seen once. The ten largest clonotypes hold less than 65% of the sample. These data are taken from a study of TRDV2 sequences in healthy donors (TCRdb year 2020). Background for the entire study: Some 19 single-cell-derived gamma9delta2 T cell clones spanning the full range of antitumor activity were TCR-sequenced and traced within the bulk repertoire.

Complete TCR delta chain (Vdelta2) repertoires were sequenced in bulk to track the frequency of functionally characterized gamma9delta2 T cell clones. Peripheral blood of anonymous healthy donors was obtained by purchase from the Dutch blood bank. The gamma9delta2 T cells analyzed in the study were derived from peripheral blood of healthy donors. The study at large found these results: Several highly reactive clones had TCRdelta clonotypes that appeared rare, since those clonotypes could not be detected in the bulk sequencing data from the donors of those clones. The observed TCRdelta repertoires were strongly focused, but the frequency of each clonotype showed no correlation with the antitumor functional potential of the corresponding clone.

Spanning cysteine to phenylalanine, the CDR3 consists of 19 amino acids. Only the CDR3 part of the read is kept: 57 bases, read in frame from the first base. CDR1 and CDR2 are read off the germline V gene as GEAIGNYY and EKD. Trimming takes 0 bases from V and 9 bases from J, and the germline ends sit 31 bases apart. The source material was Vd2+ gamma-delta T cells from blood. This sample's cell subset or site label indicates: TCR Vdelta2-expressing (gamma9delta2) T cells. The receptor comes from a human donor in good health. The sequence joins TRDV2 to TRDJ1; TRDD3 might be the D gene, on 5 matching bases. The CDR3 is CACDTVQGGPVTGSFQLIF. The base sequence is TGTGCCTGTGACACCGTCCAAGGGGGTCCGGTGACCGGATCTTTTCAACTCATCTTT.